The rows below give T cell receptor beta chains drawn from one sample of a study of T cells after yellow fever vaccination. Using its own MiXCR run on the 5' RACE reads, TCRdb lists one record per CDR3 protein. The profile shows a few hundred thousand distinct CDR3 sequences, around 8.1% of them singletons. The material was PBMCs, obtained around 45 days after the first yellow fever vaccination. These receptors originate from a man between 18 and 35 years old who received the YFV17D yellow fever vaccine. The conserved cysteine and the conserved F or W are not part of the CDR3 here.

j_call | v_call | cdr3_aa
TRBJ1-3 | TRBV20-1 | SAGPASSGNTIY
TRBJ1-1 | TRBV29-1 | SSKWVENTEAF
TRBJ2-1 | TRBV7-9 | ASSLVRAGGFYNEQF
TRBJ1-2 | TRBV12-3/TRBV12-4 | ASSLTSGDDYGYT
TRBJ2-1 | TRBV24-1 | ATSDTSGVYNEQF
TRBJ1-4 | TRBV7-2 | ASSSSRVGEKLF
TRBJ1-2 | TRBV19 | ATAVDSGYYGYT
TRBJ2-1 | TRBV12-3/TRBV12-4 | ASKPPGLAGGLDQF
TRBJ2-1 | TRBV4-2 | ASSQGEGTGMGNEQF
TRBJ1-3 | TRBV20-1 | SARVAGTGGNTIY
TRBJ1-2 | TRBV6-1 | ASRELGENLYGYT
TRBJ2-3 | TRBV28 | ASTLGTTPDTQY
TRBJ2-7 | TRBV5-1 | ASSFMGDQYEQY
TRBJ1-2 | TRBV9 | ASSVDSGGYT
TRBJ2-1 | TRBV19 | ASSRDAYNEQF
TRBJ2-5 | TRBV5-1 | ASSLAGPGGETQY
TRBJ1-1 | TRBV19 | ASSPSPGQSTEAF
TRBJ2-1 | TRBV7-9 | ASSQGLASNEQF
TRBJ2-3 | TRBV5-1 | ASSLGASGVTDTQY
TRBJ1-2 | TRBV15 | ATSRALVVYDYGYT
TRBJ2-5 | TRBV10-3 | AISPIAGEGETQY
TRBJ1-2 | TRBV7-6 | ASSQGTGLGYGYT
TRBJ1-1 | TRBV7-8 | ASSRQGNSEAF
TRBJ2-3 | TRBV28 | ASSAAGQVGTDTQY
TRBJ1-2 | TRBV5-4 | ASSLDTGLNYGYT
TRBJ2-7 | TRBV5-6 | ASSLILGSSYEQY
TRBJ2-3 | TRBV29-1 | SVPAPPTDTQY
TRBJ2-1 | TRBV6-1 | ASNWSPGGGGGEQF
TRBJ2-2 | TRBV6-1 | ASSLYRDRPLAGTGELF
TRBJ1-3 | TRBV4-1 | ASSQGQTTSGNTIY
TRBJ2-3 | TRBV7-8 | ASSPHGSDRRTDTQY
TRBJ2-1 | TRBV5-4 | ASSWTAGLPGEQF
TRBJ2-5 | TRBV7-9 | ASSIGGGGGETQY
TRBJ2-7 | TRBV5-1 | ASSLGSGRSGEQY
TRBJ2-1 | TRBV7-2 | ASSQYGEQF
TRBJ2-3 | TRBV10-3 | AISEGTGGADTQY
TRBJ2-2 | TRBV29-1 | SVEPGQGHTGELF
TRBJ1-1 | TRBV7-9 | ASSGGGQLNTEAF
TRBJ2-5 | TRBV7-2 | ASSLGQKGETQY
TRBJ1-1 | TRBV5-1 | ASSSLGANTEAF
TRBJ2-3 | TRBV15 | ATSRYHAPDTQY
TRBJ2-5 | TRBV5-4 | ASSSQRQGRETQY
TRBJ2-5 | TRBV18 | ASSPLAEETQY
TRBJ2-7 | TRBV28 | ATSLRGYDEQY
TRBJ2-1 | TRBV5-1 | ASSLGWLAGALYNEQF
TRBJ2-7 | TRBV20-1 | SASRQSAGYEQY